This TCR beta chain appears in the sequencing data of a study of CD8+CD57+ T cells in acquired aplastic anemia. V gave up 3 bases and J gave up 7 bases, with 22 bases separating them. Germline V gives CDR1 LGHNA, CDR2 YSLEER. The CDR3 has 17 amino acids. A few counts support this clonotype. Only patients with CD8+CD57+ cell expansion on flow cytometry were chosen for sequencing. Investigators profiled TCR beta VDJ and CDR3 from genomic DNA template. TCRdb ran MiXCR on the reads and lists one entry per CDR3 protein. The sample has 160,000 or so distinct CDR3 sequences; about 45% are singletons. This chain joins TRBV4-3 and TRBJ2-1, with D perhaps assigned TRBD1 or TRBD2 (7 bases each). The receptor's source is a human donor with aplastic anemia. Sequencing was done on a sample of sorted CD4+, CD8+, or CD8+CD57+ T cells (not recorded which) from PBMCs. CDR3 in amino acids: CASSQSPRGAAGNEQFF. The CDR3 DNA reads TGCGCCAGCAGCCAGTCCCCCAGGGGGGCAGCGGGGAATGAGCAGTTCTTC.